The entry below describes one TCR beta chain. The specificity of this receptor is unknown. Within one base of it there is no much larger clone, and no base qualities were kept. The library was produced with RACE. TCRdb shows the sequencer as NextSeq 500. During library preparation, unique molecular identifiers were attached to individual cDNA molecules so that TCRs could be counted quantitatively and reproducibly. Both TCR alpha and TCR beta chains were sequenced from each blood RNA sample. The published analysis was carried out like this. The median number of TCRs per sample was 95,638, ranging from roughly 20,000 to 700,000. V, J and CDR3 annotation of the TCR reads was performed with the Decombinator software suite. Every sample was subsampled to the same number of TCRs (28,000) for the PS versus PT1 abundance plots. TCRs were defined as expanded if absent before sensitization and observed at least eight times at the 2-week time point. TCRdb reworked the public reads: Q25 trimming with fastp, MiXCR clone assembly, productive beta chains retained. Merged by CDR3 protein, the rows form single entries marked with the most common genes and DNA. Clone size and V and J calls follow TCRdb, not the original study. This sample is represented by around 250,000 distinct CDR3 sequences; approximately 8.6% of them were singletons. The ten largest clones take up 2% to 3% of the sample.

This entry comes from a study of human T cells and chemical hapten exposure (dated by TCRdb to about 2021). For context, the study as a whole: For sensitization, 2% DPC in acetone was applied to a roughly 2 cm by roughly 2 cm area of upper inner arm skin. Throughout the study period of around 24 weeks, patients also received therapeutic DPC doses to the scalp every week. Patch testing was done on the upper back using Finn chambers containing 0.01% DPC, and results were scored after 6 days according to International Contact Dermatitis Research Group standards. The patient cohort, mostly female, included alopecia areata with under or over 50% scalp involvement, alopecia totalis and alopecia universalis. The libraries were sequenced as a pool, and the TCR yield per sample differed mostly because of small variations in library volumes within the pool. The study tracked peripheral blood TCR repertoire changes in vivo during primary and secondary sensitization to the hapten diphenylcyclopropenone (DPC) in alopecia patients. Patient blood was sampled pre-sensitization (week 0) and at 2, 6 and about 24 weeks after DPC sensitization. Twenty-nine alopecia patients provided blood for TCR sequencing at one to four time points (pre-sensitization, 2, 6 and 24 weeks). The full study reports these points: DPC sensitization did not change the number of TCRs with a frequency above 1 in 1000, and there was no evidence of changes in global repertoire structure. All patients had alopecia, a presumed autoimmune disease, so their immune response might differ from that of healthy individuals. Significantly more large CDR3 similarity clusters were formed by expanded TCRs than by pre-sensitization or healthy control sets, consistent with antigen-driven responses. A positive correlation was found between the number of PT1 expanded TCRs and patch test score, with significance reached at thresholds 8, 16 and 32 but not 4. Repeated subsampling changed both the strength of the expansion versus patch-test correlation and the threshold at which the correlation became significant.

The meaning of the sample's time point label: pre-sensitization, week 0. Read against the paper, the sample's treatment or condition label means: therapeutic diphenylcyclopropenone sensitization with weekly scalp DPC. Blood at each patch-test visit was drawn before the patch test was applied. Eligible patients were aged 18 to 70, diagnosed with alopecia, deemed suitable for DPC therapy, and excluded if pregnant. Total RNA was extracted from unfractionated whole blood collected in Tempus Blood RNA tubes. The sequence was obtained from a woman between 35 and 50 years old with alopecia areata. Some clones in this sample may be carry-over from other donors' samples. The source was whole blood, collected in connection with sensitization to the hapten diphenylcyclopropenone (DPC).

The CDR3 here reads CASSYSGTVNQPQHF. In nucleotide form, the sequence is TGTGCCAGCAGTTACTCTGGGACAGTTAATCAGCCCCAGCATTTT. The V and J genes are TRBV6-2 or TRBV6-3 and TRBJ1-5; TRBD1 matches 7 bases in the middle. Via the germline V gene, CDR1 is MNHEY and CDR2 SVGEGT. Trimming accounts for 0 bases at V and 4 bases at J, while the number of junction bases matched to no gene is 3. Including the terminal cysteine and phenylalanine, the CDR3 comprises 15 residues. Just CDR3 DNA is preserved here, 45 bases in frame from base 1.